Shown below are 9 T cell receptor beta chains from a single sample sequenced in a study of blood T cells in healthy people across ages. Together with a sample-barcoded 5' primer, a J-beta primer mix was included in a second PCR lasting about 7 to 12 cycles. Using its own MiXCR run on the 5' RACE reads, TCRdb lists one record per CDR3 protein. The sample holds 920,000 or so distinct CDR3 sequences; 40% to 45% are singletons and the top ten take over 15%. The sequenced material came from blood. Source of these receptors: a woman aged 55-69 years in good health.

Of note for this clonotype: This could be a read error, since a much larger clone is one nucleotide away. The gene calls are TRBV7-9 and TRBJ2-5, with D hard to call. V dropped 4 bases and J dropped 0 bases, with 6 bases sitting between them. Looked up from germline, CDR1 is SEHNR and CDR2 is FQNEAQ (reference sequence). CDR3 size: 13 residues. The CDR3 DNA reads TGTGCCAGCAGCTGGTGGTACCAAGAGACCCAGTACTTC. This codes for CASSWWYQETQYF. Together with reference TRBV7-9 and TRBJ2-5, the CDR3 gives the full variable domain: DTGVSQNPRHKITKRGQNVTFRCDPISEHNRLYWYRQTLGQGPEFLTYFQNEAQLEKSRLLSDRFSAERPKGSFSTLEIQRTEQGDSAMYLCASSWWYQETQYFGPGTRLLVL.

This clonotype has more than one count but fewer than ten. This rearrangement joins TRBV29-1 to TRBJ2-5; weak D call: TRBD2 (6 bases). The germline V gene encodes CDR1 SQVTM and CDR2 ANQGSEA. This CDR3 contains 10 residues. Trimming pared 7 bases from V and 5 bases from J, leaving 8 bases between. The CDR3 nucleotides are TGCAGCGGGGGGGAGGAGACCCAGTACTTC. Its protein is CSGGEETQYF.

This clonotype showed up just a few times. The V gene is TRBV9, the J gene TRBJ2-4; 7 bases map to TRBD2. The junction had 3 bases not matched to a gene; V was cut back by 0 bases and J by 3 bases. This CDR3 is 15 amino acids long. The germline gives CDR1 SGDLS, CDR2 YYNGEE. The CDR3: CASSVDSSGKNIQYF. The CDR3, as DNA: TGTGCCAGCAGCGTAGATTCTAGCGGCAAAAACATTCAGTACTTC.

This clonotype was observed a few times. The chain joins TRBV29-1 to TRBJ2-7; 12 bases map to TRBD2. The J segment lost 5 bases and the V segment lost 6 bases, leaving 5 bases of the junction unmatched. The V gene's germline CDR1 is SQVTM and CDR2 ANQGSEA. CDR3 size: 13 residues. Here the CDR3 reads CSVGLAGLHEQYF. The CDR3 nucleotides are TGCAGCGTAGGACTAGCGGGATTACACGAGCAGTACTTC.

This clonotype appeared many times. The V and J genes are TRBV29-1 and TRBJ1-2, with D perhaps TRBD1 (5 bases). Trimming pared 7 bases from V and 8 bases from J, leaving 20 bases between. The CDR3 is 13 amino acids. Germline V gene sequence: CDR1 SQVTM, CDR2 ANQGSEA. The CDR3 is CSAPREATDGYTF. The DNA of the CDR3 is TGCAGCGCCCCCAGGGAGGCGACTGACGGCTACACCTTC.

This rearrangement joins TRBV9 to TRBJ2-1; weak D call: TRBD2 (7 bases). Germline V gene data show CDR1 as SGDLS and CDR2 as YYNGEE. The CDR3 has 15 amino acids. The V end was cut by 4 bases, the J end by 9 bases, with 20 bases between. CDR3 nucleotide sequence: TGTGCCAGCAGCCCCCCCGGGGGGCGCTTCGGTGAGCAGTTCTTC. Amino acid sequence: CASSPPGGRFGEQFF.

The chain employs TRBV27 and TRBJ1-2; 7 bases line up with TRBD1. The J segment lost 8 bases and the V segment lost 3 bases, leaving 12 bases of the junction unmatched. This CDR3 has 15 residues. The V gene's germline CDR1 is MNHEY and CDR2 SMNVEV (reference sequence). CDR3 residues: CASSLTGNPVDGYTF. CDR3 coding DNA: TGTGCCAGCAGTTTGACAGGGAACCCAGTGGACGGCTACACCTTC.

In regard to this clonotype: Relative to the germline gene, one junction end is altered; a read error may explain this. The V and J genes are TRBV4-2 and TRBJ1-2, with D possibly being TRBD1 (6 bases). This CDR3 comprises 15 residues. CDR1 is LGHNA, CDR2 YNFKEQ, per germline. In nucleotides, the CDR3 is TGTGCCAGCAGCCAAGAACCGGGGGCTGGATATGGCTGCACCTTC. It specifies CASSQEPGAGYGCTF.

Turning to this clonotype: An end of the junction does not agree with germline; a read error may underlie this. This chain connects TRBV29-1 to TRBJ2-6; possibly TRBD1 or TRBD2 for D (6 bases each). Germline CDR1 and CDR2: SQVTM and ANQGSEA. CDR3 length: 16 amino acids. The chain's CDR3 is CSATRDTDSGANVPTF. DNA of the CDR3: TGCAGTGCTACGCGGGACACCGACTCTGGGGCCAACGTCCCGACTTTC.